The text below deals with one T cell receptor (beta chain). Profiling relied on immunoSEQ multiplex PCR, and the TCRdb table lists in-frame clones only, not all of them. The sample shows approximately 120,000 clones, roughly 87% of them seen only once. Trimming removed 6 bases from V and 10 bases from J; junction bases left unmatched: 6. Germline V CDR1 and CDR2: MNHEY, SMNVEV (reference sequence). CDR3 length: 13 residues. The sample comes from a study of blood T cell repertoires in COVID-19. About the study: Donors in the United States, Italy and Spain gave samples during acute or convalescent COVID-19. From T cells, B-cell-depleted T cells, or PBMCs came the material, which was cDNA or gDNA.

Sequenced sample: PBMCs or T cells enriched from blood (not recorded which). The TCR sequence derives from a man aged 25 to 40 who had recovered from COVID-19. The rearrangement uses TRBV27 and TRBJ1-6, with 7 bases aligning to TRBD1. The CDR3 sequence: CASSPQGVSPLHF. CDR3 coding DNA: TGTGCCAGCAGCCCCCAGGGGGTCTCACCCCTCCACTTT.